This T cell receptor beta chain was profiled in a study of blood T cell repertoires in COVID-19. On the study more broadly: The origin of the acute and convalescent COVID-19 samples was the United States, Italy and Spain.

Trimming stripped 4 bases from V and 2 bases from J, with 15 bases between. The CDR3 is 16 amino acids. Per the germline V gene, CDR1 is SNHLY and CDR2 is FYNNEI. Original processing notes: How many nucleated cells were present was estimated from reference gene primer amplification. The repertoire was sequenced with immunoSEQ multiplex PCR; TCRdb's copy has only in-frame clones and lacks some. V and J calls plus clone size are reproduced from that table; the DNA served to infer D and trimming. The sample shows 100,000 to 150,000 clones, approximately 86% of them seen only once. Sequenced: peripheral blood. The source of this sequence is a woman in her 70s with COVID-19, enrolled during active disease. The chain joins TRBV2 to TRBJ2-1; a possible D gene is TRBD2 (5 bases). The CDR3 here is CASSGPPVGAYNEQFF. The CDR3 coding sequence is TGTGCCAGCAGTGGTCCTCCCGTCGGGGCCTACAATGAGCAGTTCTTC.